Shown below are 2 T cell receptor beta chains from a single sample sequenced in a study of cytomegalovirus exposure and HLA in healthy donors. The PCR made use of 60 Vbeta and 13 Jbeta primers. Profiled with immunoSEQ multiplex PCR; TCRdb holds only in-frame clones, not every one. The profile shows about 120,000 clones, approximately 80% of them singletons. Sequencing used PBMCs. These receptors came from a woman aged 40 to 50 in good health and CMV-seropositive.

The chain couples TRBV5-4 to TRBJ2-5, with 12 nucleotides matching TRBD1. Germline V gene data show CDR1 as SGHNT and CDR2 as YYREEE (reference sequence). The CDR3 runs 15 residues. V lost 4 bases, J lost 10 bases, and 11 bases stayed unmatched. This CDR3 is CASSLMIGTGGDQYF. In DNA form, the CDR3 reads TGTGCCAGCAGCCTGATGATAGGGACAGGGGGCGACCAGTACTTC.

The chain carries TRBV7-9 and TRBJ2-3, with TRBD2 matching 10 bases. Unmatched junction bases numbered 14, after V lost 4 bases and J lost 4 bases. Germline V gene lookup returns CDR1 SEHNR and CDR2 FQNEAQ (reference sequence). CDR3 length: 18 residues. The CDR3 spells CASSSEIPPSGSPDTQYF. As DNA, the CDR3 is TGTGCCAGCAGCTCGGAAATACCACCTAGCGGGAGCCCAGATACGCAGTATTTT.